One sample yielded the 18 T cell receptor beta chains listed below, sequenced in a study of blood T cell repertoires in COVID-19 (TCRdb year 2020). Library preparation employed the immunoSEQ multiplex PCR assay. TCRdb obtained this table from immuneACCESS and retained in-frame rearrangements with V and J assigned. These tables miss some clones; where compared with another copy, unresolved V genes account for less than half of the shortfall, and the remainder is unexplained. The sample contains just over 650,000 clones, approximately 90% of them found a single time. Around 0.3% of the sample belongs to the ten largest clones. The material sequenced was peripheral blood. The receptors here all came from a woman aged 18-30 years with acute or convalescent COVID-19.

The chain joins TRBV6-5 to TRBJ1-4, with D tentatively TRBD1 (6 bases). The CDR3 extends over 13 amino acids. Deletions cut 6 bases from V and 4 bases from J, with 9 bases between. CDR1 and CDR2 from the germline V gene are MNHEY and SVGAGI. The chain's CDR3 is CASRDSLNEKLFF. DNA of the CDR3: TGTGCCAGCAGGGACAGTCTTAATGAAAAACTGTTTTTT.

This chain joins TRBV9 and TRBJ1-1; tentative D call: TRBD1 (6 bases). V gave up 4 bases and J gave up 5 bases, with 21 bases separating them. Germline CDR1 is SGDLS and CDR2 is YYNGEE. This CDR3 comprises 16 residues. Written as DNA, the CDR3 is TGTGCCAGCAGCCACCCCGGCGGGGGGGCTGGGACTGAAGCTTTCTTT. This translates into CASSHPGGGAGTEAFF. Variable domain in full (rest from reference TRBV9 and TRBJ1-1): DSGVTQTPKHLITATGQRVTLRCSPRSGDLSVYWYQQSLDQGLQFLIQYYNGEERAKGNILERFSAQQFPDLHSELNLSSLELGDSALYFCASSHPGGGAGTEAFFGQGTRLTVV.

The CDR3 here is CASSSARTDYNSPLHF. CDR3 nucleotide sequence: TGTGCCAGCAGCTCAGCAAGGACAGACTATAATTCACCCCTCCACTTT. The gene calls are TRBV11-2 and TRBJ1-6; weak D call: TRBD1 (6 bases). The CDR3 has 16 amino acids. The V and J ends lost 4 bases and 3 bases respectively, with 13 bases between them. CDR1 and CDR2 (germline): SGHAT, FQNNGV.

The V call is TRBV10-2, the J call TRBJ2-1, with a weak D call TRBD2 (6 bases). Germline CDR1 and CDR2: WSHSY and SAAADI. The CDR3 covers 14 residues. The V gene lost 0 bases and the J gene lost 10 bases, with 13 bases spanning the gap. The CDR3 loop is CASSESEEAGEQFF. The CDR3, as DNA: TGCGCCAGCAGTGAGTCCGAGGAGGCGGGGGAGCAGTTCTTC.

The table lists this clone with a few counts. The chain is built from TRBV2 and TRBJ2-2; D remains ambiguous. CDR1 and CDR2 (germline): SNHLY, FYNNEI. V was cut by 7 bases and J by 7 bases, with 7 bases left in between. The CDR3 consists of 11 residues. CDR3 in DNA: TGTGCCAGCACCCGGGTCGGGGAGCTGTTTTTT. Protein: CASTRVGELFF.

The chain carries TRBV18 and TRBJ1-2; 10 bases fit TRBD1. Germline trimming cut 5 bases from V and 1 base from J; bases unmatched to any gene: 10. CDR1 is KGHSH and CDR2 is LQKENI in the germline V gene. The CDR3 spans 17 residues. The CDR3 coding sequence is TGTGCCAGCTCATTAAACCGGGACAGGGGAAATAACTATGGCTACACCTTC. Translation gives CASSLNRDRGNNYGYTF.

CDR3 sequence: CASSQRGQDNQPQHF. The DNA for the CDR3 is TGTGCCAGCAGCCAACGCGGGCAGGACAATCAGCCCCAGCATTTT. The V call is TRBV4-2, the J call TRBJ1-5; no reliable D call. Trimming removed 2 bases at V and 3 bases at J, with 11 bases between. The CDR3 extends over 15 amino acids. The germline V gene has CDR1 LGHNA and CDR2 YNFKEQ.

J is TRBJ1-1 and V is TRBV14; the D gene is possibly TRBD1 (6 bases). Germline V gene sequence: CDR1 SGHDN, CDR2 FVKESK. This CDR3 is built from 15 residues. V dropped 1 base and J dropped 2 bases, with 11 bases sitting between them. CDR3 sequence (DNA): TGTGCCAGCAGCCAAGGGTGGGGGCCTAACACTGAAGCTTTCTTT. Its protein product is CASSQGWGPNTEAFF. Full variable domain (rest looked up from reference TRBV14 and TRBJ1-1): EAGVTQFPSHSVIEKGQTVTLRCDPISGHDNLYWYRRVMGKEIKFLLHFVKESKQDESGMPNNRFLAERTGGTYSTLKVQPAELEDSGVYFCASSQGWGPNTEAFFGQGTRLTVV.

The chain has TRBV21-1 and TRBJ2-2; the table's D call, TRBD1, was not checked against the DNA. TRBV21-1 is noted as a pseudogene. The CDR3 spans 15 residues. CDR3 bases: TGTGCCAGCAGCTACAGGAACACGAACACCGGGGAGCTGTTTTTT. As protein: CASSYRNTNTGELFF.

The chain links TRBV19 to TRBJ1-6; TRBD1 matches 7 bases. With V trimmed by 0 bases and J by 6 bases, 5 bases remained unmatched. Germline V gene lookup returns CDR1 LNHDA and CDR2 SQIVND (reference sequence). The CDR3 length is 16 residues. As DNA, the CDR3 is TGTGCCAGTAGTATAGATCGGAACAGGGGTAATTCACCCCTCCACTTT. As protein: CASSIDRNRGNSPLHF.

The chain carries TRBV11-2 and TRBJ2-1; TRBD1 agrees at 11 bases. Germline assignment: CDR1 SGHAT and CDR2 FQNNGV. CDR3 length equals 14 residues. Trimming removed 4 bases from V and 15 bases from J; junction bases left unmatched: 11. The CDR3 DNA sequence: TGTGCCAGCAGCTCCGGACAGGGGGCGCGTATAACGTTCTTC. It specifies CASSSGQGARITFF.

The chain has TRBV25-1 and TRBJ1-2; D is possibly TRBD1 (6 bases). The CDR3 is made up of 13 amino acids. CDR1 and CDR2 from the germline V gene are MGHDK and SYGVNS. V was clipped by 1 base and J by 6 bases, with 9 bases between them. CDR3 nucleotides: TGTGCCAGCAGTGAATGGGCAGGGGATGGCTACACCTTC. It specifies CASSEWAGDGYTF.

The chain employs TRBV2 and TRBJ1-4; tentative D call: TRBD1 (6 bases). V dropped 5 bases and J dropped 8 bases, with 15 bases sitting between them. Germline CDR1 and CDR2: SNHLY and FYNNEI. The CDR3 is 14 amino acids. DNA for the CDR3: TGTGCCAGCAGTTACAGGGAGGGGTACGAAAAACTGTTTTTT. Translated, it gives CASSYREGYEKLFF.

This chain uses TRBV5-1 with TRBJ1-4; 8 nucleotides align to TRBD1. The V and J ends lost 2 bases and 5 bases, in that order; junction bases with no gene match: 2. Germline V gives CDR1 SGHRS, CDR2 YFSETQ. CDR3 size: 14 residues. CDR3 protein: CASSFTGGNEKLFF. In nucleotides, the CDR3 is TGCGCCAGCAGCTTTACAGGGGGGAATGAAAAACTGTTTTTT.

As DNA, the CDR3 is TGTGCCAGCAGCTTGGGGACAGATCAGCCCCAGCATTTT. Its protein is CASSLGTDQPQHF. This chain connects TRBV5-6 to TRBJ1-5; perhaps TRBD1 as D (6 bases). The CDR3 consists of 13 residues. The germline V gene encodes CDR1 SGHDT and CDR2 YYEEEE. The V and J ends lost 0 bases and 5 bases respectively, with 6 bases between them. The full variable domain, in which reference TRBV5-6 and TRBJ1-5 provide the parts outside the CDR3, is DAGVTQSPTHLIKTRGQQVTLRCSPKSGHDTVSWYQQALGQGPQFIFQYYEEEERQRGNFPDRFSGHQFPNYSSELNVNALLLGDSALYLCASSLGTDQPQHFGDGTRLSIL.

V is TRBV11-2 and J is TRBJ2-2; a weak D match, TRBD2 (6 bases). V lost 5 bases, J lost 0 bases, and 19 bases lay in between. The V gene's germline CDR1 is SGHAT and CDR2 FQNNGV. This CDR3 has 18 amino acids. The CDR3 sequence: CASSPPSGRITNTGELFF. The CDR3 region has the DNA TGTGCCAGCAGCCCCCCCTCCGGGAGAATTACGAACACCGGGGAGCTGTTTTTT.

In regard to this clone: Distinct nucleotide sequences in the sample also encode this CDR3. V gene TRBV7-8 combines with J gene TRBJ1-2; 10 bases agree with TRBD1. Per the germline V gene, CDR1 is SGHVS and CDR2 is FQNEAQ. With V trimmed by 5 bases and J by 6 bases, 3 bases remained unmatched. The CDR3 runs to 13 residues. In DNA, the CDR3 is TGTGCCAGCAGCCTTGGACAGGGGGATGGCTACACCTTC. It yields the protein CASSLGQGDGYTF. The whole variable domain, remainder taken from reference TRBV7-8 and TRBJ1-2, is GAGVSQSPRYKVAKRGQDVALRCDPISGHVSLFWYQQALGQGPEFLTYFQNEAQLDKSGLPSDRFFAERPEGSVSTLKIQRTQQEDSAVYLCASSLGQGDGYTFGSGTRLTVV.

The chain recombines TRBV5-1 with TRBJ2-7; tentative D call: TRBD1 (6 bases). Germline values: CDR1 SGHRS, CDR2 YFSETQ. The CDR3 runs to 16 residues. V lost 7 bases to trimming and J lost 2 bases, with 22 bases between them. CDR3 nucleotides: TGCGCCAGCGGGAAATCCTCCGGGACAACCCCCTACGAGCAGTACTTC. Amino acids: CASGKSSGTTPYEQYF.